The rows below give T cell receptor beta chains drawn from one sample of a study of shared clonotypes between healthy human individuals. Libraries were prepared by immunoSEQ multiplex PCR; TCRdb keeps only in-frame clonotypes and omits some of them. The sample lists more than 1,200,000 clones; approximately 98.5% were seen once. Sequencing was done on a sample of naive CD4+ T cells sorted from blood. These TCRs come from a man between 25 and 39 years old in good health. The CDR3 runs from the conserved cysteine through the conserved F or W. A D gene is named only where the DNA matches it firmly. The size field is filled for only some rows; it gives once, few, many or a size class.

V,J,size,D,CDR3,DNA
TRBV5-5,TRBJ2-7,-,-,CASSLEPLYEQYF,TGTGCCAGCAGCTTGGAGCCTCTATACGAGCAGTACTTC
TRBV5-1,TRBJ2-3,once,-,CASSLLGRTDTQYF,TGCGCCAGCAGCTTGCTCGGCCGCACAGATACGCAGTATTTT
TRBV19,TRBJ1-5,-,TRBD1,CASSMSPGQGAYQPQHF,TGTGCCAGTAGTATGTCACCGGGACAGGGGGCTTATCAGCCCCAGCATTTT
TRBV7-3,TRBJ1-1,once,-,CASSLLLGSEAFF,TGTGCCAGCAGCTTACTCCTTGGGTCTGAAGCTTTCTTT
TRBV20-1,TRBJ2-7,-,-,CSALLGQYF,TGCAGTGCCCTATTGGGGCAGTACTTC
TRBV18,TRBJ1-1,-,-,CASSPAVNTEAFF,TGTGCCAGCTCACCTGCGGTGAACACTGAAGCTTTCTTT
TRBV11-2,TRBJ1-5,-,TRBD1,CASSLVAGGQPQHF,TGTGCCAGCAGCTTAGTGGCAGGGGGACAGCCCCAGCATTTT
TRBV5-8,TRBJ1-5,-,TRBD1,CASGSLGTDNQPQHF,TGTGCCAGCGGATCCCTGGGGACAGATAATCAGCCCCAGCATTTT
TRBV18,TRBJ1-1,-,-,CASSPPSSGNTEAFF,TGTGCCAGCTCACCACCGTCTTCTGGGAACACTGAAGCTTTCTTT
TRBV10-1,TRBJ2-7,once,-,CASRGPGGYEQYF,TGCGCCAGCAGAGGACCTGGTGGCTACGAGCAGTACTTC
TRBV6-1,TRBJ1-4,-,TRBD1,CASSDGQGIREKLFF,TGTGCCAGCAGTGATGGACAGGGTATAAGGGAAAAACTGTTTTTT
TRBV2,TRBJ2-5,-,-,CASTSRGARETQYF,TGTGCCAGCACCTCCCGGGGGGCGCGGGAGACCCAGTACTTC
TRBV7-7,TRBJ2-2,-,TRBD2,CASSSRVAGGGTGELFF,TGTGCTAGCAGCTCGCGAGTGGCGGGAGGAGGCACCGGGGAGCTGTTTTTT
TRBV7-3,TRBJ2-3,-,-,CASSLEGHTDTQYF,TGTGCCAGCAGCTTAGAGGGCCACACAGATACGCAGTATTTT
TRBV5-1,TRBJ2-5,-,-,CASSNDQETQYF,TGCGCCAGCAGCAACGACCAAGAGACCCAGTACTTC
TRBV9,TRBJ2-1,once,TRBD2,CASSDGTSGFRSYNEQFF,TGTGCCAGCAGCGACGGGACTAGCGGGTTTCGCTCCTACAATGAGCAGTTCTTC
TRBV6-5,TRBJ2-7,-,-,CASSPRGGNFYEQYF,TGTGCCAGCAGCCCCAGGGGAGGGAACTTTTACGAGCAGTACTTC
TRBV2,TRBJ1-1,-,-,CASSEALDGQNTEAFF,TGTGCCAGCAGTGAAGCGCTTGACGGACAGAACACTGAAGCTTTCTTT
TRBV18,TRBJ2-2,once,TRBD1,CASSPARDRAKTGELFF,TGTGCCAGCTCACCTGCCCGGGACAGGGCGAAAACCGGGGAGCTGTTTTTT
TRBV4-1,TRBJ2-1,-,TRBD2,CASRFSGRASNEQFF,TGCGCCAGCAGATTTAGCGGGAGGGCAAGCAATGAGCAGTTCTTC
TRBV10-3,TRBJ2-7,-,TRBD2,CAISWTSDSYEQYF,TGTGCCATCAGTTGGACTAGCGACTCCTACGAGCAGTACTTC
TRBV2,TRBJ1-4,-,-,CASQLEISTNEKLFF,TGTGCCAGTCAACTTGAGATATCAACTAATGAAAAACTGTTTTTT
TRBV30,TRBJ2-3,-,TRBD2,CAWNVERGRSGRPTDTQYF,TGTGCCTGGAACGTCGAAAGGGGGCGAAGCGGGAGGCCCACAGATACGCAGTATTTT
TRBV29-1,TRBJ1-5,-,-,CSAPEGVRQPQHF,TGCAGCGCCCCCGAGGGGGTGCGGCAGCCCCAGCATTTT
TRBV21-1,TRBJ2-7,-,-,CASSKRGGGLGSCEQYF,TGTGCCAGCAGCAAAAGGGGAGGGGGACTAGGTTCTTGCGAGCAGTACTTC
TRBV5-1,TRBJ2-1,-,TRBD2,CASSSPSGRVDNEQFF,TGCGCCAGCAGCTCGCCGAGCGGGAGGGTCGACAATGAGCAGTTCTTC
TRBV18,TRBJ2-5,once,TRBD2,CASSRIKGLAGVLETQYF,TGTGCCAGCTCCCGCATCAAGGGACTAGCGGGAGTCTTGGAGACCCAGTACTTC
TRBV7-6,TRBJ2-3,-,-,CASSSQPTDTQYF,TGTGCCAGCAGCTCGCAGCCCACAGATACGCAGTATTTT
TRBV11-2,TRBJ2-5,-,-,CASSIGQQETQYF,TGTGCCAGCAGCATAGGACAGCAAGAGACCCAGTACTTC
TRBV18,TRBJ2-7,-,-,CASSPLDRDGNEQYF,TGTGCCAGCTCACCGCTGGATAGAGACGGTAATGAGCAGTACTTC
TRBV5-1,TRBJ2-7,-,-,CASSPEVAYEQYF,TGCGCCAGCAGCCCAGAAGTTGCCTACGAGCAGTACTTC
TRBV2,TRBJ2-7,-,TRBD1,CASRGTAYEQYF,TGTGCCAGCAGAGGGACAGCATACGAGCAGTACTTC
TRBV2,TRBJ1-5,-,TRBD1,CASDGTGEWQPQHF,TGTGCCAGCGACGGGACAGGGGAATGGCAGCCCCAGCATTTT
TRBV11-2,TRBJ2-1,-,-,CASSLEWGASANEQFF,TGTGCCAGCAGCTTAGAATGGGGAGCTTCGGCGAATGAGCAGTTCTTC
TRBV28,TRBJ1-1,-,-,CASSSNTEAFF,TGTGCCAGCAGCAGCAACACTGAAGCTTTCTTT
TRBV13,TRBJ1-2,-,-,CASSLSTAIYGYTF,TGTGCCAGCAGCCTCTCGACAGCAATCTATGGCTACACCTTC
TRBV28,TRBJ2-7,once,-,CASSALGPYEQYF,TGTGCCAGCAGTGCCCTGGGGCCCTACGAGCAGTACTTC
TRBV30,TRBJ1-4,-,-,CAWTGIGGNEKLFF,TGTGCCTGGACCGGTATAGGGGGAAATGAAAAACTGTTTTTT